This TCR beta chain was recovered during a study of T-cell reconstitution after alpha-beta-depleted transplantation in children. With respect to this clonotype: What it binds is not known.

Trimming took off 0 bases at V and 3 bases at J, with 13 bases between the two ends. The CDR3 consists of 15 residues. Germline V lookup: CDR1 SGDLS, CDR2 YYNGEE. TCRbeta library preparation incorporated unique molecular identifiers. MiXCR, run by TCRdb on the PCR reads, gives a single entry per CDR3 protein. The sample has roughly 50,000 distinct CDR3 sequences, approximately 43% seen once; the top ten hold 98%. Study-level findings and limits: Reportedly, only several hundred clones from non-depleted graft cells drove alpha-beta T-cell counts at about two months. T-cell counts and diversity at one year following transplant were attributed mainly to newly produced T cells. Surviving recipient T cells and thymic progenitors underlay high day-60 TCRbeta diversity in some patients.

This specimen was PBMCs, mostly from graft donor cells, taken 360 days after TCRalphabeta/CD19-depleted stem cell transplant. The rearrangement joins TRBV9 to TRBJ2-7; D may be TRBD2 (5 bases). This TCR derives from a male patient aged 5 to 17 who had a stem cell transplant for acute lymphoblastic leukemia, so the T cells may come from the graft donor. The CDR3 nucleotides are TGTGCCAGCAGCGTAGGGAACGGGATTATCTACGAGCAGTACTTC. This gives the protein CASSVGNGIIYEQYF. Based on the CDR3 plus reference TRBV9 and TRBJ2-7, the full variable domain is DSGVTQTPKHLITATGQRVTLRCSPRSGDLSVYWYQQSLDQGLQFLIQYYNGEERAKGNILERFSAQQFPDLHSELNLSSLELGDSALYFCASSVGNGIIYEQYFGPGTRLTVT.